A selection of T cell receptor beta chains follows, all from one sample in a study of neurological immune-mediated disorders. TCRdb reanalysed the 5' RACE reads using MiXCR and keeps one entry per CDR3 protein. The sample carries roughly 76,000 distinct CDR3 sequences, about 3% recorded once. Sequencing input: PBMCs. These receptors all stem from a woman aged 50 to 60 with multiple sclerosis. Both conserved end residues are part of each CDR3. D genes are given only for firm matches. Clone size appears in some rows only: once, few, many, or a class for an expanded clone.

size	V	J	D	DNA	CDR3
many	TRBV7-8	TRBJ1-2	NA	TGTGCCAGCAGCCCCGGCTCCCGGACTCGCGTTGGCTACACCTTC	CASSPGSRTRVGYTF
many	TRBV5-5	TRBJ2-7	NA	TGTGCCAGCAGCTTTCTAAGGGTATCCTACGAGCAGTACTTC	CASSFLRVSYEQYF
many	TRBV6-1	TRBJ2-1	NA	TGTGCCAGCAGTGAAGCGTTGGCATTCTCCTACAATGAGCAGTTCTTC	CASSEALAFSYNEQFF
many	TRBV18	TRBJ2-7	NA	TGTGCCAGCTCACCACTCCCGGTTGGCAACTCCTACGAGCAGTACTTC	CASSPLPVGNSYEQYF
many	TRBV7-2	TRBJ2-1	NA	TGTGCCAGCAGCCACCCGATTAAGTCCGCCGGGGGATCACAGAGCTCCTACAATGAGCAGTTCTTC	CASSHPIKSAGGSQSSYNEQFF
many	TRBV6-5	TRBJ1-2	NA	TGTGCCAGCAGTACGAGGGAAGACTATGGCTACACCTTC	CASSTREDYGYTF
many	TRBV12-3/TRBV12-4	TRBJ1-5	TRBD1	TGTGCCAGCGGACAGGGGATCTCTCAGCCCCAGCATTTT	CASGQGISQPQHF
many	TRBV4-1	TRBJ1-1	TRBD1	TGCGCCAGCAGCCAAGATATTGGGACAGGGGGAAAAACTTTCTTT	CASSQDIGTGGKTFF
many	TRBV6-2/TRBV6-3	TRBJ1-2	NA	TGTGCCAGCAGTTACGCCGTGAGTTCCGTAGGTGGCTACACCTTC	CASSYAVSSVGGYTF
many	TRBV7-2	TRBJ1-6	NA	TGTGCCAGCACCTCTTCCACCTCCTATAATTCACCCCTCCACTTT	CASTSSTSYNSPLHF
many	TRBV4-3	TRBJ2-2	NA	TGCGCCAGCAGCCACGTCTCGGGTCTTTTCGGGGAGCTGTTTTTT	CASSHVSGLFGELFF
many	TRBV5-1	TRBJ2-2	NA	TGCGCCAGCAGCGCGGAGGGGCCGGTGAACACCGGGGAGCTGTTTTTT	CASSAEGPVNTGELFF
many	TRBV5-4	TRBJ2-3	NA	TGTGCCAGCAGCTTGGTGGGTCGGAATACGCAGTATTTT	CASSLVGRNTQYF
NA	TRBV20-1	TRBJ2-1	NA	TGCAGTGCTAGGGCACCGGGAAGATCGCCCGATGAGCAGTTCTTC	CSARAPGRSPDEQFF
many	TRBV9	TRBJ2-1	NA	TGTGCCAGCAGCTTCGACAGAGGGGAGCAGTTCTTC	CASSFDRGEQFF
many	TRBV9	TRBJ1-3	NA	TGTGCCAGCAGCGTAGGGGGAACCGCTTACTCATACTCTGGAAACACCATATATTTT	CASSVGGTAYSYSGNTIYF
many	TRBV5-1	TRBJ2-1	NA	TGCGCCAGCAGCCCCCTAAGGGGGAGTGAGCAGTTCTTC	CASSPLRGSEQFF
many	TRBV5-1	TRBJ2-5	NA	TGCGCCAGCAGCTTGGCCTCTAGCTTCGGCCAAGAGACCCAGTACTTC	CASSLASSFGQETQYF
many	TRBV4-1	TRBJ2-1	NA	TGCGCCAGCAGCCAACCGTCTCTATCCTCCTACAATGAGCAGTTCTTC	CASSQPSLSSYNEQFF
many	TRBV5-1	TRBJ1-1	NA	TGCGCCAGCAGCTTGGGGGGGGCTGCGGGCACTGAAGCTTTCTTT	CASSLGGAAGTEAFF
many	TRBV7-2	TRBJ2-3	NA	TGTGCCAGCAGCAACACAGATACGCAGTATTTT	CASSNTDTQYF
few	TRBV29-1	TRBJ2-7	NA	TGCAGCGTTGTGTGGCGGGAAAACTCCTACGAGCAGTACTTC	CSVVWRENSYEQYF